This T cell receptor (beta chain) was sequenced during a study of blood T cell repertoires in COVID-19. Germline CDR1 SGHAT, CDR2 FQDESV (reference sequence). The V and J ends lost 4 bases and 1 base respectively, with 10 bases between them. The CDR3 spans 14 residues. TCRdb keeps only in-frame clones here, not all; method: immunoSEQ multiplex PCR. The sample lists 65,000 or so clones, 80% to 85% occurring once. The sequence was collected from a man aged 30 to 45 with COVID-19, enrolled during active disease. The chain joins TRBV11-1 to TRBJ1-1, with D possibly being TRBD1 (5 bases). The sample taken for sequencing was peripheral blood. CDR3 bases: TGTGCCAGCAGCTACAATCAGGGGAACACTGAAGCTTTCTTT. Residues: CASSYNQGNTEAFF.